This TCR beta chain emerged from a study of radiation and T cells in renal cell carcinoma. The overall study: Nephrectomy followed 15 Gy stereotactic body radiation by 4 weeks. General study points: From baseline, blood top tumor clonotypes peaked at 2 weeks post-radiation.

TCRdb's copy holds only in-frame clones and misses some; the assay was immunoSEQ multiplex PCR. The data show approximately 150,000 clones, about 87% seen once. As for time point: baseline pretreatment blood. The treatment is: 15 Gy SBRT to primary tumor, nephrectomy 4 weeks later. After SBRT, blood was collected at 2 and 4 weeks, plus baseline. Clear cell pathology was present in this patient's renal cell carcinoma. As for this clone: Its target is unknown.

Sequencing used blood, obtained from a patient whose treatment included radiotherapy and nephrectomy. This receptor was identified in a woman in her seventies with renal cell carcinoma.

This CDR3 is CASSLGGDTGELFF. The CDR3 nucleotides read TGTGCCAGCAGCTTAGGGGGGGACACCGGGGAGCTGTTTTTT. The genes are TRBV7-9 and TRBJ2-2; D perhaps matches TRBD2 (6 bases). V lost 1 base and J lost 3, with 6 bases in between. The CDR3 contains 14 residues. The V gene's germline CDR1 is SEHNR and CDR2 FQNEAQ (reference sequence).